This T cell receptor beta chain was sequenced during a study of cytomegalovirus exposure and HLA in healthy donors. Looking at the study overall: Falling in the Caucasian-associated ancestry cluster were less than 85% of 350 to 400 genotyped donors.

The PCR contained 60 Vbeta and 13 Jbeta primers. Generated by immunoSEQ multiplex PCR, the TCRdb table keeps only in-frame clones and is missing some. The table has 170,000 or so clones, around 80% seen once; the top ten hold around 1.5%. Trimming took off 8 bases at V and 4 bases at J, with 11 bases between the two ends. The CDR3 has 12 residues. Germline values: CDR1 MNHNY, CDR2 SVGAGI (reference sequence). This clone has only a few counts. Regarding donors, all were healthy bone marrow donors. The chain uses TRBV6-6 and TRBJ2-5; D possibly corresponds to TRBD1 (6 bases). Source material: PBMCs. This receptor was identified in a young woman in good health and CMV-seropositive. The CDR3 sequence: CASGTGLETQYF. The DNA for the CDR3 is TGTGCCAGCGGCACAGGGTTAGAGACCCAGTACTTC.